The 21 T cell receptor beta chains given below trace back to one sample, sequenced in a study of cytomegalovirus exposure and HLA in healthy donors. With 60 Vbeta and 13 Jbeta primers, the PCR was carried out. The method was immunoSEQ multiplex PCR; TCRdb's version includes in-frame clones alone and lacks a portion of them. The sample has some 130,000 clones, roughly 80% seen once. The sample was PBMCs. The receptors here all came from a male donor in good health and CMV-seronegative.

This clone was found a few times. The chain uses TRBV7-2 and TRBJ1-1; D is ambiguous. Germline V gene data show CDR1 as SGHTA and CDR2 as FQGNSA. V lost 4 bases and J 4 bases, leaving 13 bases between the germline ends. The CDR3 contains 14 residues. The CDR3 DNA sequence: TGTGCCAGCAGCTCGGACTCGGGGTTCACTGAAGCTTTCTTT. Its translation: CASSSDSGFTEAFF.

CDR3 region: CASSPSGRGNNEQYF. For the CDR3, the DNA is TGTGCCAGCAGCCCCTCGGGCAGGGGGAACAACGAGCAGTACTTC. The V and J genes are TRBV9 and TRBJ2-7; 7 nucleotides match TRBD1. The V segment lost 4 bases and the J segment 5 bases; nucleotides outside the gene matches: 12. From germline, CDR1 is SGDLS and CDR2 YYNGEE. The CDR3 extends over 15 amino acids.

The chain links TRBV5-5 to TRBJ2-5; 10 bases map to TRBD1. Losses at the gene ends were 4 bases for V and 5 bases for J; bases not matched to a gene: 8. The germline gives CDR1 SGHKS, CDR2 YYEKEE (reference sequence). The CDR3 contains 15 residues. In DNA form, the CDR3 reads TGTGCCAGCAGCCCGGACAGGGGGGGAGAGGAGACCCAGTACTTC. As protein: CASSPDRGGEETQYF.

This sequence joins TRBV4-1 and TRBJ1-5; no firm D call. V lost 1 base to trimming and J lost 3 bases, with 16 bases between them. This CDR3 is 17 amino acids long. Germline values: CDR1 MGHRA, CDR2 YSYEKL. CDR3 region: CASSQVGRARNNQPQHF. The DNA for the CDR3 is TGCGCCAGCAGCCAAGTTGGGAGGGCTAGGAACAATCAGCCCCAGCATTTT.

This clone was recorded once. The chain links TRBV19 to TRBJ1-4; 9 bases agree with TRBD1. J was trimmed by 10 bases and V by 5 bases; bases with no gene match: 14. This CDR3 is 16 amino acids long. Germline values: CDR1 LNHDA, CDR2 SQIVND (reference sequence). The CDR3 DNA reads as TGTGCCAGTAGTGTATTAACGGGACAGGGTCTTGGAAAACTGTTTTTT. Translating gives CASSVLTGQGLGKLFF.

The V and J genes are TRBV2 and TRBJ1-2; D is ambiguous. The CDR3 is 17 amino acids. Germline V gene sequence: CDR1 SNHLY, CDR2 FYNNEI. The V and J ends lost 1 base and 2 bases respectively, with 17 bases between them. The CDR3 DNA is TGTGCCAGCAGTGAAGGTCTCGGGAGGCGCCTAAACTATGGCTACACCTTC. This gives the protein CASSEGLGRRLNYGYTF. Full variable domain (rest looked up from reference TRBV2 and TRBJ1-2): EPEVTQTPSHQVTQMGQEVILRCVPISNHLYFYWYRQILGQKVEFLVSFYNNEISEKSEIFDDQFSVERPDGSNFTLKIRSTKLEDSAMYFCASSEGLGRRLNYGYTFGSGTRLTVV.

The chain links TRBV6-4 to TRBJ1-1, with 9 bases matching TRBD1. J was trimmed by 4 bases and V by 7 bases; bases with no gene match: 4. The CDR3 is 13 residues long. Per the germline V gene, CDR1 is MRHNA and CDR2 is SNTAGT. The CDR3 DNA reads TGTGCCAGCAACAGGGGGCGGCTCACTGAAGCTTTCTTT. The encoded protein is CASNRGRLTEAFF.

The CDR3 DNA is TGTGCCAGCACCCTGGACTTCCCGTACACAGATACGCAGTATTTT. Translating it yields CASTLDFPYTDTQYF. The J gene is TRBJ2-3, the V gene TRBV28; TRBD2 might be the D (5 bases). The germline V gene encodes CDR1 MDHEN and CDR2 SYDVKM. Deletions cut 7 bases from V and 2 bases from J, with 16 bases between. This CDR3 contains 15 residues.

The rearrangement joins TRBV28 to TRBJ2-2, with 9 bases fitting TRBD1. The V gene end was trimmed by 4 bases and the J gene end by 3 bases; junction bases not matched to a gene: 3. Germline V gene data show CDR1 as MDHEN and CDR2 as SYDVKM. The CDR3 covers 15 residues. The CDR3 coding sequence is TGTGCCAGCAGTTGGGACAGGGTGGACACCGGGGAGCTGTTTTTT. This gives the protein CASSWDRVDTGELFF.

V is TRBV11-2 and J is TRBJ2-5; TRBD2 matches 7 bases. The CDR3 is 16 residues long. Germline V CDR1 and CDR2: SGHAT, FQNNGV. J was trimmed by 2 bases and V by 2 bases; bases with no gene match: 8. The DNA for the CDR3 is TGTGCCAGCAGCTTACGTCTAGCGGACCTACAAGAGACCCAGTACTTC. This encodes CASSLRLADLQETQYF.

The V gene is TRBV5-1, the J gene TRBJ2-7; TRBD2 is a possible D gene (7 bases). The CDR3 has 14 amino acids. The V end was cut by 5 bases, the J end by 3 bases, with 15 bases between. The germline V gene encodes CDR1 SGHRS and CDR2 YFSETQ. This chain's CDR3 is CASREVGGLYEQYF. DNA of the CDR3: TGCGCCAGCAGAGAAGTGGGGGGGCTCTACGAGCAGTACTTC.

This chain connects TRBV10-3 to TRBJ2-3, with 10 bases lining up with TRBD1. CDR1 is ENHRY, CDR2 SYGVKD, per germline. Trimming removed 2 bases from V and 0 bases from J; junction bases left unmatched: 5. The CDR3 runs 17 residues. The CDR3 reads CAISEGGQGPSTDTQYF. In DNA form, the CDR3 reads TGTGCCATCAGTGAGGGGGGACAGGGGCCCAGCACAGATACGCAGTATTTT.

This clone has only one observation. The rearrangement uses TRBV27 and TRBJ2-4; D is perhaps TRBD2 (6 bases). Germline lookup yields CDR1 MNHEY and CDR2 SMNVEV (reference sequence). This CDR3 contains 16 residues. The germline V and J ends were trimmed by 4 bases and 2 bases, with 15 bases remaining between them. The CDR3 is CASSSGRDLPKNIQYF. The DNA for the CDR3 is TGTGCCAGCAGTTCTGGGCGGGACCTTCCCAAAAACATTCAGTACTTC.

The chain employs TRBV15 and TRBJ1-2; D call uncertain. CDR3 length equals 13 residues. Trimming removed 0 bases at V and 3 bases at J, with 5 bases between. CDR1 and CDR2 (germline): LNHNV, YYDKDF (reference sequence). In nucleotides, the CDR3 is TGTGCCACCAGCAGAGATCCCGACTATGGCTACACCTTC. Residues: CATSRDPDYGYTF.

The rearrangement joins TRBV25-1 to TRBJ2-1, with D maybe TRBD2 (7 bases). The CDR3 consists of 14 residues. The germline gives CDR1 MGHDK, CDR2 SYGVNS. Trimming shortened V by 11 bases and J by 9 bases, and 23 bases separated the two germline ends. CDR3 protein: CAAGAGTLFSEQFF. The CDR3 DNA is TGTGCCGCGGGGGCCGGGACATTGTTCAGTGAGCAGTTCTTC.

The chain has TRBV19 and TRBJ1-1, with 9 bases aligning to TRBD1. Trimming at V came to 6 bases and at J to 6 bases, leaving 17 bases not matched to a gene. The CDR3 sequence is 17 residues long. CDR1 is LNHDA and CDR2 is SQIVND in the germline V gene (reference sequence). The CDR3 DNA sequence: TGTGCCAGTAGCCCGTCCCGGGACAGGGTTCGGAGTTCTGAAGCTTTCTTT. Translation gives CASSPSRDRVRSSEAFF.

The chain has TRBV10-3 and TRBJ2-7, with TRBD1 identical over 10 bases. Trimming took 3 bases from V and 7 from J; bases not matched to a gene: 3. Germline CDR1 ENHRY, CDR2 SYGVKD. The CDR3 has 13 amino acids. CDR3 nucleotides: TGTGCCATCAGTGAAGGACAGGGGGGAGAGCAGTACTTC. Translated, it gives CAISEGQGGEQYF.

The chain combines TRBV6-1 with TRBJ2-1; 12 nucleotides agree with TRBD2. Trimming took 8 bases from V and 9 from J; bases not matched to a gene: 8. Germline lookup yields CDR1 MNHNS and CDR2 SASEGT. The CDR3 has 14 amino acids. CDR3 residues: CASSLAGGQVEQFF. The CDR3 DNA is TGTGCCAGCTCGCTAGCGGGGGGGCAGGTTGAGCAGTTCTTC.

The V and J genes are TRBV7-2 and TRBJ2-2; a weak D match, TRBD2 (5 bases). The germline V gene has CDR1 SGHTA and CDR2 FQGNSA. The CDR3 has 15 residues. Trimming took 2 bases from V and 5 from J, leaving 12 bases between them. CDR3 sequence: CASSLPRGRTGELFF. DNA for the CDR3: TGTGCCAGCAGCTTACCACGGGGAAGGACCGGGGAGCTGTTTTTT. The whole variable domain, remainder taken from reference TRBV7-2 and TRBJ2-2, is GAGVSQSPSNKVTEKGKDVELRCDPISGHTALYWYRQSLGQGLEFLIYFQGNSAPDKSGLPSDRFSAERTGGSVSTLTIQRTQQEDSAVYLCASSLPRGRTGELFFGEGSRLTVL.

This chain links TRBV2 with TRBJ1-5, with no clear D. Germline CDR1 is SNHLY and CDR2 is FYNNEI. Deletions cut 3 bases from V and 0 bases from J, with 6 bases between. The CDR3 loop spans 14 amino acids. CDR3 residues: CASSDQYSNQPQHF. CDR3 coding DNA: TGTGCCAGCAGTGACCAGTATAGCAATCAGCCCCAGCATTTT.

The rearrangement links TRBV5-6 to TRBJ2-6; no firm D call. CDR1 is SGHDT, CDR2 YYEEEE, per germline. This CDR3 region has 18 residues. With 1 base removed from V and 2 bases from J, the gap between germline ends came to 16 bases. The CDR3 nucleotides read TGTGCCAGCAGCTTGATCGGGTTTCGAGGAGCTGGGGCCAACGTCCTGACTTTC. Protein sequence: CASSLIGFRGAGANVLTF.